One sample yielded the 26 T cell receptor beta chains listed below, sequenced in a study of shared clonotypes between healthy human individuals. Repertoires were generated with immunoSEQ multiplex PCR, while TCRdb's copy carries only in-frame clones and drops some. The table lists roughly 2.6 million clones, around 94% of them singletons. Sequencing was carried out using naive CD4+ T cells sorted from blood. The subset denotes: CD45RA+ positively selected. The origin of the receptors is a man aged 18-30 years in good health.

The gene calls are TRBV29-1 and TRBJ2-7; the match to TRBD1 covers 9 bases. The germline CDR1 and CDR2 sequences are SQVTM and ANQGSEA. The CDR3 sequence is 13 residues long. With V trimmed by 6 bases and J by 7 bases, 10 bases remained unmatched. This chain's CDR3 is CSVGQGGSGEQYF. The DNA of the CDR3 is TGCAGCGTGGGACAGGGAGGGTCTGGGGAGCAGTACTTC.

The chain uses TRBV9 and TRBJ2-3; TRBD1 matches 7 bases. CDR3 length: 17 amino acids. Trimming at V came to 0 bases and at J to 2 bases, leaving 9 bases not matched to a gene. Looked up from germline, CDR1 is SGDLS and CDR2 is YYNGEE. As DNA, the CDR3 is TGTGCCAGCAGCGTAGAGGGGGCTTGGGTTACCACAGATACGCAGTATTTT. Amino acid sequence: CASSVEGAWVTTDTQYF.

This clone came up once. The rearrangement uses TRBV4-1 and TRBJ1-5; D possibly corresponds to TRBD1 (5 bases). The V gene lost 0 bases and the J gene lost 6 bases, with 15 bases spanning the gap. Germline CDR1 and CDR2: MGHRA and YSYEKL. The CDR3 has 16 residues. For the CDR3, the DNA is TGCGCCAGCAGCCAAGAAGGGGACGCCGGGACTCAGCCCCAGCATTTT. Translated, it gives CASSQEGDAGTQPQHF.

The chain combines TRBV4-3 with TRBJ1-1; the D is unclear. Trimming took off 0 bases at V and 13 bases at J, with 15 bases between the two ends. The CDR3 sequence is 13 residues long. CDR1 is LGHNA, CDR2 YSLEER, per germline. The CDR3 nucleotides are TGCGCCAGCAGCCAAGAAGAGCGGGCCGCCCGTTTCTTT. This translates into CASSQEERAARFF.

The V call is TRBV4-3, the J call TRBJ2-5; the match to TRBD2 covers 7 bases. The V gene end was trimmed by 0 bases and the J gene end by 5 bases; junction bases not matched to a gene: 9. The CDR3 consists of 16 residues. The germline gives CDR1 LGHNA, CDR2 YSLEER. This CDR3 is CASSQDQFGGVETQYF. The CDR3 nucleotides are TGCGCCAGCAGCCAAGATCAATTTGGGGGGGTGGAGACCCAGTACTTC.

The J gene is TRBJ2-5, the V gene TRBV11-2, with TRBD2 identical over 11 bases. Germline CDR1 and CDR2: SGHAT and FQNNGV. The CDR3 is 15 residues long. V was clipped by 3 bases and J by 2 bases; unmatched bases: 2. CDR3 bases: TGTGCCAGCAGCTTTAGCGGGAGGGTTCAAGAGACCCAGTACTTC. Its protein is CASSFSGRVQETQYF.

V and J are TRBV29-1 and TRBJ2-7, with D perhaps TRBD2 (6 bases). V dropped 0 bases and J dropped 5 bases, with 17 bases sitting between them. From germline, CDR1 is SQVTM and CDR2 ANQGSEA. The CDR3 loop spans 15 amino acids. CDR3 in DNA: TGCAGCGTTGAAGAAGGTAGCGGTTCTGGCGACGAGCAGTACTTC. This encodes CSVEEGSGSGDEQYF.

V and J are TRBV9 and TRBJ1-2, with D uncertain. The CDR3 runs to 14 residues. The V and J ends lost 3 bases and 0 bases respectively, with 9 bases between them. Germline V CDR1 and CDR2: SGDLS, YYNGEE. The CDR3 is CASSAVSANYGYTF. CDR3 sequence (DNA): TGTGCCAGCAGCGCCGTAAGTGCTAACTATGGCTACACCTTC. Looking up the rest from reference TRBV9 and TRBJ1-2 gives the full variable domain: DSGVTQTPKHLITATGQRVTLRCSPRSGDLSVYWYQQSLDQGLQFLIQYYNGEERAKGNILERFSAQQFPDLHSELNLSSLELGDSALYFCASSAVSANYGYTFGSGTRLTVV.

The J gene is TRBJ2-3, the V gene TRBV7-8; TRBD2 agrees at 10 bases. J lost 3 bases, V lost 3 bases, and 3 bases had no gene match. This CDR3 is 15 amino acids long. The germline CDR1 and CDR2 sequences are SGHVS and FQNEAQ. CDR3: CASSFLAGVTDTQYF. In nucleotides, the CDR3 is TGTGCCAGCAGCTTTCTAGCGGGAGTGACAGATACGCAGTATTTT.

The chain is built from TRBV29-1 and TRBJ2-2; D may be TRBD1 (6 bases). This CDR3 region has 14 residues. Germline CDR1 and CDR2: SQVTM and ANQGSEA. V lost 6 bases and J 6 bases, leaving 17 bases between the germline ends. The chain's CDR3 is CSVSRKDRSGELFF. The CDR3 region has the DNA TGCAGCGTCAGCCGGAAGGACAGATCCGGGGAGCTGTTTTTT.

The rearrangement links TRBV5-5 to TRBJ2-7, with a weak D call TRBD1 (6 bases). The CDR3 loop spans 15 amino acids. The ends were cut back, 3 bases at V and 2 bases at J, with 15 bases in the middle. Germline assignment: CDR1 SGHKS and CDR2 YYEKEE (reference sequence). The CDR3 coding sequence is TGTGCCAGCAGCTCCCTCCCCCGGACAGCCTACGAGCAGTACTTC. This translates into CASSSLPRTAYEQYF. The full variable domain, completed using reference TRBV5-5 and TRBJ2-7, is DAGVTQSPTHLIKTRGQQVTLRCSPISGHKSVSWYQQVLGQGPQFIFQYYEKEERGRGNFPDRFSARQFPNYSSELNVNALLLGDSALYLCASSSLPRTAYEQYFGPGTRLTVT.

V and J are TRBV28 and TRBJ1-1; possibly TRBD1 for D (6 bases). Germline loops: CDR1 MDHEN, CDR2 SYDVKM. With 5 bases removed from V and 5 bases from J, the gap between germline ends came to 18 bases. This CDR3 has 15 amino acids. CDR3 nucleotide sequence: TGTGCCAGCAGTGGATACGACAGGTTAGAGACTGAAGCTTTCTTT. Its translation is CASSGYDRLETEAFF. Drawing the rest from reference TRBV28 and TRBJ1-1, the complete variable domain is DVKVTQSSRYLVKRTGEKVFLECVQDMDHENMFWYRQDPGLGLRLIYFSYDVKMKEKGDIPEGYSVSREKKERFSLILESASTNQTSMYLCASSGYDRLETEAFFGQGTRLTVV.

The genes are TRBV7-2 and TRBJ2-5; 7 nucleotides align to TRBD2. Per germline, CDR1 SGHTA and CDR2 FQGNSA. The V segment lost 5 bases and the J segment 5 bases; nucleotides outside the gene matches: 8. The CDR3 consists of 14 residues. The DNA of the CDR3 is TGTGCCAGCAGCGATCGCGGGGGTGGGGAGACCCAGTACTTC. Translating gives CASSDRGGGETQYF. Together with reference TRBV7-2 and TRBJ2-5, the CDR3 gives the full variable domain: GAGVSQSPSNKVTEKGKDVELRCDPISGHTALYWYRQSLGQGLEFLIYFQGNSAPDKSGLPSDRFSAERTGGSVSTLTIQRTQQEDSAVYLCASSDRGGGETQYFGPGTRLLVL.

This clone was counted once. This chain connects TRBV4-3 to TRBJ2-1; TRBD1 might be the D (6 bases). The CDR3 is 16 amino acids. V was trimmed by 1 base and J by 2 bases, leaving 12 bases between them. The V gene's germline CDR1 is LGHNA and CDR2 YSLEER. As DNA, the CDR3 is TGCGCCAGCAGCCAAGTCTTCAGGGGCACCTACAATGAGCAGTTCTTC. It yields the protein CASSQVFRGTYNEQFF.

This clone was found once. The chain is built from TRBV28 and TRBJ1-4; 11 bases agree with TRBD1. CDR1 and CDR2 (germline): MDHEN, SYDVKM. J was trimmed by 8 bases and V by 4 bases; bases with no gene match: 3. The CDR3 extends over 14 amino acids. The DNA of the CDR3 is TGTGCCAGCAGTTCGGGGGACAGGGGGGAAAAACTGTTTTTT. Its protein product is CASSSGDRGEKLFF.

In DNA form, the CDR3 reads TGTGCCAGCAGCCTGGGTGGGGGCCCTCGGGAAAAACTGTTTTTT. It translates to CASSLGGGPREKLFF. The V and J genes are TRBV28 and TRBJ1-4, with D possibly TRBD1 on 6 matching bases. The CDR3 consists of 15 residues. Trimming removed 6 bases at V and 8 bases at J, with 19 bases between. Looked up from germline, CDR1 is MDHEN and CDR2 is SYDVKM.

As for this clone: Distinct nucleotide sequences in the sample also encode this CDR3. The chain joins TRBV6-5 to TRBJ2-5; 7 bases fit TRBD2. CDR1 and CDR2 (germline): MNHEY, SVGAGI. Germline trimming cut 5 bases from V and 5 bases from J; bases unmatched to any gene: 5. The CDR3 consists of 13 residues. The CDR3 protein is CASSPAGLETQYF. In DNA, the CDR3 is TGTGCCAGCAGTCCAGCGGGGTTGGAGACCCAGTACTTC.

Worth noting for this clone: The sample contains more than one DNA sequence encoding this CDR3. This rearrangement joins TRBV29-1 to TRBJ2-5, with unresolved D. The germline V gene has CDR1 SQVTM and CDR2 ANQGSEA. CDR3 size: 10 residues. V gave up 4 bases and J gave up 5 bases, with 5 bases separating them. The CDR3, as DNA: TGCAGCGTTGGAACTGAGACCCAGTACTTC. Its protein is CSVGTETQYF.

The chain combines TRBV10-2 with TRBJ2-7; 11 positions match TRBD2. The CDR3 length is 15 residues. CDR1 is WSHSY, CDR2 SAAADI, per germline. J was trimmed by 4 bases and V by 7 bases; bases with no gene match: 9. CDR3 loop: CASKLLAGVIYEQYF. CDR3 DNA sequence: TGCGCCAGCAAGTTACTAGCGGGGGTGATATACGAGCAGTACTTC.

The rearrangement joins TRBV19 to TRBJ1-1; unclear D gene. The CDR3 runs to 12 residues. Trimming took off 6 bases at V and 5 bases at J, with 10 bases between the two ends. Germline CDR1 is LNHDA and CDR2 is SQIVND (reference sequence). CDR3 residues: CASRGPETEAFF. DNA for the CDR3: TGTGCCAGTAGGGGCCCGGAGACTGAAGCTTTCTTT. The whole variable domain, remainder taken from reference TRBV19 and TRBJ1-1, is DGGITQSPKYLFRKEGQNVTLSCEQNLNHDAMYWYRQDPGQGLRLIYYSQIVNDFQKGDIAEGYSVSREKKESFPLTVTSAQKNPTAFYLCASRGPETEAFFGQGTRLTVV.

The chain recombines TRBV2 with TRBJ1-2; TRBD1 might be the D (6 bases). CDR1 and CDR2 from the germline V gene are SNHLY and FYNNEI. The CDR3 spans 13 residues. The ends were cut back, 4 bases at V and 4 bases at J, with 10 bases in the middle. CDR3 DNA sequence: TGTGCCAGCAGTGCACAGGGAAGCTATGGCTACACCTTC. This sequence encodes CASSAQGSYGYTF.

The chain recombines TRBV5-5 with TRBJ1-5; possibly TRBD1 for D (6 bases). With 3 bases removed from V and 6 bases from J, the gap between germline ends came to 22 bases. The CDR3 consists of 17 residues. The germline V gene has CDR1 SGHKS and CDR2 YYEKEE (reference sequence). CDR3 sequence reads: CASSSRGDISMGQPQHF. The CDR3 nucleotides read TGTGCCAGCAGCTCGAGGGGGGACATTTCGATGGGTCAGCCCCAGCATTTT.

CDR3 DNA: TGTGCCAGCAGTACAGGGTTAGATGTTGGCTACACCTTC. Translation: CASSTGLDVGYTF. The chain couples TRBV6-6 to TRBJ1-2; weak D call: TRBD1 (6 bases). In germline, CDR1 is MNHNY, CDR2 SVGAGI (reference sequence). V was pared by 5 bases and J by 7 bases, with 14 bases between. The CDR3 has 13 residues.

J is TRBJ2-7 and V is TRBV5-1; no reliable D call. V was trimmed by 1 base and J by 3 bases, leaving 5 bases between them. Germline V gene lookup returns CDR1 SGHRS and CDR2 YFSETQ. This CDR3 contains 12 residues. CDR3 in amino acids: CASSLFGYEQYF. Written as DNA, the CDR3 is TGCGCCAGCAGCTTGTTCGGCTACGAGCAGTACTTC.

The V call is TRBV9, the J call TRBJ1-1; 10 bases fit TRBD1. CDR3 length: 16 residues. The trim removed 2 bases at V and 4 bases at J, leaving 8 bases unmatched. Germline V lookup: CDR1 SGDLS, CDR2 YYNGEE. CDR3 residues: CASSVYRTGGSTEAFF. As DNA, the CDR3 is TGTGCCAGCAGCGTCTATCGGACAGGGGGGAGCACTGAAGCTTTCTTT.

The rearrangement links TRBV18 to TRBJ2-3; D is unclear. Germline loops: CDR1 KGHSH, CDR2 LQKENI. The CDR3 has 14 residues. Trimming cost V 6 bases and J 1 base, with 11 bases left between them. The CDR3 sequence: CASSPDTRTDTQYF. CDR3 nucleotides: TGTGCCAGCTCCCCAGACACGCGCACAGATACGCAGTATTTT.